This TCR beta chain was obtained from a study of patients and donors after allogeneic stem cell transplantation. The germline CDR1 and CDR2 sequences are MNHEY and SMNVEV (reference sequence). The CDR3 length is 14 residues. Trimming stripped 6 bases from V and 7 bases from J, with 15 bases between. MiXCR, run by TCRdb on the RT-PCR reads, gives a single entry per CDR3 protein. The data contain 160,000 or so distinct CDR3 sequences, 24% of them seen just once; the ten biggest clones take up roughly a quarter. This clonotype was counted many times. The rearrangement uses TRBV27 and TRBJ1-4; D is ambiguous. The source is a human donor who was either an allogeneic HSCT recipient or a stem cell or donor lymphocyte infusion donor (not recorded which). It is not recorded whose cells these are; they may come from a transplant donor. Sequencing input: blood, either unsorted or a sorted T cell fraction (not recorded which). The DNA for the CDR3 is TGTGCCAGCAGCGCCGAGGGTTTGGGTGAAAAACTGTTTTTT. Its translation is CASSAEGLGEKLFF.